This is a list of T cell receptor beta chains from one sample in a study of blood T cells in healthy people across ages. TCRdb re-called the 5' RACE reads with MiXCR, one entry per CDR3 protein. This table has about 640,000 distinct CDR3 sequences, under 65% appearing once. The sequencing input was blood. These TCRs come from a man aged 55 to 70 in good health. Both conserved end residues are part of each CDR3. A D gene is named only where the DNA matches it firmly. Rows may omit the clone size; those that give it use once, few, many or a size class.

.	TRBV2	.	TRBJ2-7	CASSETRQTYEQYF	TGTGCCAGCAGTGAAACTCGACAGACCTACGAGCAGTACTTC
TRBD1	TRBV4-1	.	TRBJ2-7	CASRPTGSTYEQYF	TGCGCCAGCAGACCGACAGGGTCTACCTACGAGCAGTACTTC
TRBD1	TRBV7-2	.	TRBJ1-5	CASSPYDGTGWGQPQHF	TGTGCCAGCAGCCCGTATGACGGGACAGGGTGGGGCCAGCCCCAGCATTTT
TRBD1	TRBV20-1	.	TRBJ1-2	CSANRGRDYSYTF	TGCAGTGCTAACAGGGGGCGAGACTATAGCTACACCTTC
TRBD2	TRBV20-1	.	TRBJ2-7	CSASRSGGPYEQYF	TGCAGTGCTAGTAGGAGCGGGGGGCCCTACGAGCAGTACTTC
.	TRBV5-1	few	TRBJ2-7	CASSLGAGRAYEQYF	TGCGCCAGCAGCTTGGGTGCCGGCAGAGCCTACGAGCAGTACTTC
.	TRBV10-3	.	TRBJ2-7	CATGATGAYEQYF	TGTGCCACTGGCGCGACAGGCGCCTACGAGCAGTACTTC
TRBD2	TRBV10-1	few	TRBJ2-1	CASSRGGASNEQFF	TGCGCCAGCTCTCGCGGGGGGGCAAGCAATGAGCAGTTCTTC
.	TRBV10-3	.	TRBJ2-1	CAIKDSRAGYNEQFF	TGTGCCATCAAGGACAGTCGGGCGGGGTACAATGAGCAGTTCTTC
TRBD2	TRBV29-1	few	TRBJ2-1	CSVEDRAGGAERQFF	TGCAGCGTTGAAGATCGTGCGGGGGGTGCCGAGCGGCAGTTCTTC
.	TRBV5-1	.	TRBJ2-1	CASSPGTYSYNEQFF	TGCGCCAGCAGCCCCGGGACCTACTCCTACAATGAGCAGTTCTTC
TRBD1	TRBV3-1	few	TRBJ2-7	CASSQHGTGPGEQYF	TGTGCCAGCAGCCAACATGGGACAGGACCAGGGGAGCAGTACTTC
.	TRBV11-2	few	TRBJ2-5	CASSPTSGAGEQYF	TGTGCCAGCAGCCCAACCTCCGGGGCCGGGGAGCAGTACTTC
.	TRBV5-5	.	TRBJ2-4	CASSPLSLENIQYF	TGTGCCAGCAGCCCCCTGAGTCTAGAGAACATTCAGTACTTC
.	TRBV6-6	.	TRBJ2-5	CASGRTGNQETQYF	TGTGCCAGCGGTCGTACAGGGAACCAAGAGACCCAGTACTTC
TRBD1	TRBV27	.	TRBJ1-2	CASSVRDRAGYTF	TGTGCCAGCAGTGTCCGGGACAGGGCTGGCTACACCTTC
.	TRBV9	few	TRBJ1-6	CASSANIEGNSPLHF	TGTGCCAGCAGCGCAAATATAGAGGGCAATTCACCCCTCCACTTT
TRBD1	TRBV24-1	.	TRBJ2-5	CATSDPGQGWETQYF	TGTGCCACCAGTGATCCGGGACAGGGGTGGGAGACCCAGTACTTC
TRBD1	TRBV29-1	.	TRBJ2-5	CSVERDRDLETQYF	TGCAGCGTTGAGCGGGACAGGGATTTAGAGACCCAGTACTTC
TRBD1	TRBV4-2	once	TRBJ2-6	CASSETGARSGANVLTF	TGTGCCAGCAGCGAGACAGGGGCGAGGTCTGGGGCCAACGTCCTGACTTTC
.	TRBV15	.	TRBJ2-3	CATSRQERSTDTQYF	TGTGCCACCAGCAGACAGGAGCGTAGCACAGATACGCAGTATTTT
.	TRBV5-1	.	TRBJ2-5	CASSLVPGMIQETQYF	TGCGCCAGCAGCTTGGTTCCAGGGATGATCCAAGAGACCCAGTACTTC
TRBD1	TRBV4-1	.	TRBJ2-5	CASSQDRTGGGETQYF	TGCGCCAGCAGCCAAGATAGGACAGGGGGTGGAGAGACCCAGTACTTC
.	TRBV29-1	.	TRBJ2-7	CSVDRGDYEQYF	TGCAGCGTTGACAGGGGTGACTACGAGCAGTACTTC
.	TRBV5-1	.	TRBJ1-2	CASSSGDARDGCTF	TGCGCCAGCAGCTCCGGTGACGCACGGGATGGCTGCACCTTC
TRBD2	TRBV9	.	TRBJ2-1	CASSNSVRRAGGDEQFF	TGTGCCAGCAGCAATTCTGTGAGGCGAGCGGGGGGGGATGAGCAGTTCTTC
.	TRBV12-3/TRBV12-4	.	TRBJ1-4	CATQRSLNEKLFF	TGTGCCACTCAGCGGTCCCTTAATGAAAAACTGTTTTTT
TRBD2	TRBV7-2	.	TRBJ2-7	CASTPTGLASYEQYF	TGTGCCAGCACCCCCACGGGACTAGCATCCTACGAGCAGTACTTC